This T cell receptor (beta chain) came from a study of graft-versus-host responses after intestinal transplantation (dated by TCRdb to the early 2020s). Regarding the research as a whole: The transplants that recipients received were multivisceral, liver-intestinal, or isolated intestinal. Anti-thymocyte globulin induction was given to all recipients, followed by maintenance tacrolimus and steroids for 2 to 3 years. A peak of at least 4% donor T cells among recipient peripheral blood mononuclear cells was the definition used for donor T cell macrochimerism. The cohort enrolled under 25 intestinal transplant recipients including one retransplant, and a few patients lacking pretransplant specimens were excluded. Rather than going through the commercial service, samples from three later patients were sequenced in-house on an Illumina MiSeq and processed with MiXCR. To identify alloreactive clones, pre-transplant mixed lymphocyte reaction products were sequenced and then compared with unstimulated pre-transplant donor and recipient T cells. After intestinal transplantation, graft-versus-host and host-versus-graft alloreactive T cell clones in the graft, circulation and bone marrow were tracked using bulk TCR-beta CDR3 sequencing.

Findings and caveats that apply to the study as a whole: Patients with donor T cell macrochimerism had high GvH to HvG T cell clonal ratios in their allografts. Conclusions were limited by the relatively low number and heterogeneity of intestinal transplant patients. GvH clones turned up in recipient bone marrow, with some appearing earlier in ileal mucosa or blood, a pattern consistent with an intestinal mucosal origin. Peak levels of circulating GvH clones were associated with declines in HvG clones early after transplant.

For CDR1 and CDR2, the germline V gene lists SGHVS and FQNEAQ. V is cut by 5 bases and J by 4 bases, and the space between the germline ends is 15 bases. The CDR3 holds 14 amino acids from the cysteine to the phenylalanine. Only CDR3 DNA remains: 42 bases, in frame from the first base. Libraries were built with the immunoSEQ multiplex PCR assay. For most patients, genomic DNA was subjected to high-throughput TCR-beta CDR3 sequencing by Adaptive Biotechnologies. The original methods were these. Adaptive's ImmunoSEQ software supplied the TCR sequencing data for 15 to 20 patients, while MiXCR and VDJtools were used to process a few other patients. Because the origin of CDR3 nucleotide sequences shared between donor and recipient could not be assigned, those sequences were removed. To count as alloreactive, a clone needed at least 2-fold expansion over unstimulated cells and a minimum CFSE-low frequency of 0.002% (template counts) or 0.001% (read counts). Mappable clones were those detected in sequenced pre-transplant spleen, lymph node, or MLR CFSE-low populations of the donor or recipient. Cumulative frequency of alloreactive clones was calculated as a percentage of all sequences weighted by copy number. TCRdb retrieved this table from immuneACCESS and kept in-frame rearrangements only. Not all clones are present; in checked studies, unresolved V genes account for under half, and no reason is known for the remainder. That table furnishes V, J and clone size, whereas the DNA furnished D and trimming. This sample comprises 50,000 or so clones, 90% to 95% of them detected only once. The top ten constitute approximately 6% of the sample.

Blood samples were collected up to 4 times in the first month after transplant and then at least monthly when available. A word on this clone: Its cognate antigen has yet to be identified. Within one base of it there is no much larger clone, and no base qualities were kept.

The TCR originated in a human patient who received an intestinal transplant, so some T cells may come from the graft donor. This sequence uses TRBV7-8 and TRBJ2-7; matching of 5 bases hints at TRBD2 as the D gene. The sample here was PBMCs, taken 750 to 800 days after a first intestinal transplant, on the day of a second. The CDR3 reads as follows: CASSPRTGSYEQYF. At the DNA level, the sequence is TGTGCCAGCAGCCCGAGGACGGGGAGTTACGAGCAGTACTTC.